This TCR beta chain is from a study of blood T cells in healthy people across ages. Study findings and constraints: Diversity estimates drawn from one million T cells were deemed underestimates.

To note about this clonotype: The antigen remains undetermined.

Then a second PCR, running about 6 to 12 cycles, was carried out with a sample-barcoded 5' primer and a J-beta primer mix. TCRdb re-called the 5' RACE reads through MiXCR, storing one row per CDR3 protein. Altogether about 830,000 distinct CDR3 sequences are present, less than 80% being singletons, with the ten largest covering 25% to 35%. After removal of 3 bases from V and 6 bases from J, the junction contained 3 bases not matched to a gene. This CDR3 has 13 residues. The germline V gene encodes CDR1 SGHKS and CDR2 YYEKEE (reference sequence). The gene calls are TRBV5-5 and TRBJ2-1; 7 bases are shared with TRBD1. The specimen was blood. This receptor was identified in a man aged 25-45 years in good health. This CDR3 is CASSSDRANEQFF. The CDR3 bases are TGTGCCAGCAGCTCCGACAGGGCCAATGAGCAGTTCTTC.